The 30 T cell receptor beta chains below come from one sample, sequenced in a study of blood T cell repertoires in COVID-19. Produced via immunoSEQ multiplex PCR; TCRdb's table is partial and in-frame only. The data hold 200,000 to 300,000 clones, with roughly four fifths observed a single time. Sequencing was performed on peripheral blood. All receptors come from a woman in her 70s with acute or convalescent COVID-19.

V is TRBV5-1 and J is TRBJ1-1, with D possibly being TRBD1 (5 bases). Germline loops: CDR1 SGHRS, CDR2 YFSETQ. Trimming stripped 0 bases from V and 1 base from J, with 10 bases between. There are 15 residues in the CDR3. The CDR3: CASSLGPGGNTEAFF. CDR3 sequence (DNA): TGCGCCAGCAGCTTGGGGCCCGGGGGGAACACTGAAGCTTTCTTT.

The chain uses TRBV4-1 and TRBJ2-1, with TRBD2 matching over 9 bases. J gave up 12 bases and V 0 bases, and 15 bases lay outside the gene matches. Germline lookup yields CDR1 MGHRA and CDR2 YSYEKL. This CDR3 comprises 17 residues. The CDR3 sequence: CASSQDPLAVAGVLQFF. DNA for the CDR3: TGCGCCAGCAGCCAAGATCCTCTTGCGGTAGCGGGGGTTTTGCAGTTCTTC.

This chain uses TRBV12-3 or TRBV12-4 with TRBJ1-2; no firm D call. This CDR3 has 13 residues. The V end was cut by 6 bases, the J end by 1 base, with 9 bases between. The CDR3 coding sequence is TGTGCCAGCAGCCCAACAAGTAACTATGGCTACACCTTC. It yields the protein CASSPTSNYGYTF.

This chain links TRBV5-1 with TRBJ2-1; D unresolved. V dropped 2 bases and J dropped 4 bases, with 10 bases sitting between them. CDR1 and CDR2 (germline): SGHRS, YFSETQ. This CDR3 comprises 14 residues. The CDR3: CASSLQLTYNEQFF. CDR3 nucleotide sequence: TGCGCCAGCAGCTTACAGCTAACGTACAATGAGCAGTTCTTC. The full variable domain, in which reference TRBV5-1 and TRBJ2-1 provide the parts outside the CDR3, is KAGVTQTPRYLIKTRGQQVTLSCSPISGHRSVSWYQQTPGQGLQFLFEYFSETQRNKGNFPGRFSGRQFSNSRSEMNVSTLELGDSALYLCASSLQLTYNEQFFGPGTRLTVL.

This rearrangement joins TRBV5-1 to TRBJ1-3; D unresolved. This CDR3 contains 14 residues. V was shortened by 3 bases and J by 4 bases, with 11 bases between the two germline ends. CDR1 and CDR2 (germline): SGHRS, YFSETQ. CDR3 sequence: CASSSGPGGNTIYF. As DNA, the CDR3 is TGCGCCAGCAGCTCGGGTCCTGGGGGAAACACCATATATTTT.

V is TRBV7-2 and J is TRBJ2-2; 8 bases are a match to TRBD2. CDR1 and CDR2 (germline): SGHTA, FQGNSA. Trimming removed 5 bases from V and 0 bases from J; junction bases left unmatched: 5. This CDR3 is built from 16 residues. CDR3: CASSRGGTTNTGELFF. DNA for the CDR3: TGTGCCAGCAGCCGCGGGGGGACTACGAACACCGGGGAGCTGTTTTTT.

The chain has TRBV19 and TRBJ1-4, with D perhaps matching TRBD1 (6 bases). The germline gives CDR1 LNHDA, CDR2 SQIVND (reference sequence). The CDR3 covers 14 residues. The CDR3: CVAEDRTVGVKLFF. The CDR3 coding sequence is TGTGTCGCAGAAGACCGGACAGTGGGGGTAAAACTGTTTTTT.

This sequence joins TRBV7-2 and TRBJ1-1, with no clear D. Germline lookup yields CDR1 SGHTA and CDR2 FQGNSA. The CDR3 has 14 amino acids. Trimming pared 8 bases from V and 0 bases from J, leaving 13 bases between. The CDR3 DNA reads TGTGCCAGCGGGTTGAGGAACATGAACACTGAAGCTTTCTTT. Translation: CASGLRNMNTEAFF.

The J gene is TRBJ2-7, the V gene TRBV5-6; 8 nucleotides match TRBD1. The CDR3 spans 15 residues. Looked up from germline, CDR1 is SGHDT and CDR2 is YYEEEE. Germline trimming cut 2 bases from V and 4 bases from J; bases unmatched to any gene: 8. CDR3 in amino acids: CASSLDRGRQYEQYF. The CDR3 bases are TGTGCCAGCAGCTTAGACAGGGGACGCCAATACGAGCAGTACTTC.

J is TRBJ2-2 and V is TRBV14, with 9 bases matching TRBD1. CDR3 length: 16 amino acids. Germline CDR1 and CDR2: SGHDN and FVKESK. Trimming at V came to 4 bases and at J to 2 bases, leaving 5 bases not matched to a gene. CDR3 nucleotides: TGTGCCAGCAGCCTCACAGGGGGCTTTAACACCGGGGAGCTGTTTTTT. As protein: CASSLTGGFNTGELFF.

V gene TRBV21-1 combines with J gene TRBJ1-1; TRBD1 is the table's D call and was not checked against the DNA. TRBV21-1 is designated a pseudogene. The CDR3 runs to 17 residues. For the CDR3, the DNA is TGTGCCAGCAGCATTGGGGCCGGCTTGCCCATGAACACTGAAGCTTTCTTT. This sequence encodes CASSIGAGLPMNTEAFF.

The V gene is TRBV29-1, the J gene TRBJ2-7; tentative D call: TRBD1 (6 bases). Germline V gene sequence: CDR1 SQVTM, CDR2 ANQGSEA. V was pared by 1 base and J by 7 bases, with 11 bases between. CDR3 length equals 12 residues. CDR3 region: CSVEVTRGEQYF. The CDR3, as DNA: TGCAGCGTTGAAGTGACCAGGGGTGAGCAGTACTTC.

J is TRBJ2-2 and V is TRBV18, with D maybe TRBD2 (5 bases). The CDR3 covers 16 residues. Germline V CDR1 and CDR2: KGHSH, LQKENI. Trimming cost V 0 bases and J 1 base, with 9 bases left between them. CDR3 region: CASSPPSGLNTGELFF. CDR3 nucleotides: TGTGCCAGCTCACCACCCAGCGGATTGAACACCGGGGAGCTGTTTTTT.

V is TRBV9 and J is TRBJ1-1; D ambiguous. Per the germline V gene, CDR1 is SGDLS and CDR2 is YYNGEE. There are 14 residues in the CDR3. Trimming left V 0 bases short and J 5 bases short, with 11 bases between. CDR3 in DNA: TGTGCCAGCAGCGTAGATAGAGAGAGGACTGAAGCTTTCTTT. This codes for CASSVDRERTEAFF.

This clone was found a few times. The chain has TRBV11-2 and TRBJ2-1, with D unresolved. Germline V gene data show CDR1 as SGHAT and CDR2 as FQNNGV. The CDR3 spans 14 residues. Trimming shortened V by 2 bases and J by 6 bases, and 11 bases separated the two germline ends. The CDR3 nucleotides are TGTGCCAGCAGCTTAATCGGGTCCCGCAATGAGCAGTTCTTC. Translated: CASSLIGSRNEQFF.

V and J are TRBV7-2 and TRBJ1-2; no clear D. Germline CDR1 and CDR2: SGHTA and FQGNSA. This CDR3 comprises 13 residues. The V end was cut by 1 base, the J end by 6 bases, with 9 bases between. In DNA, the CDR3 is TGTGCCAGCAGCTTAGGGCCAGAAGATGGCTACACCTTC. Protein sequence: CASSLGPEDGYTF.

V and J are TRBV7-9 and TRBJ1-2; D call uncertain. CDR3 length equals 14 residues. Trimming removed 7 bases from V and 5 bases from J, with 17 bases in between. The germline V gene encodes CDR1 SEHNR and CDR2 FQNEAQ (reference sequence). In nucleotides, the CDR3 is TGTGCCAGCACCCCCCCCGGAGGAGGTTATGGCTACACCTTC. This encodes CASTPPGGGYGYTF.

The rearrangement joins TRBV6-6 to TRBJ2-5, with 7 nucleotides matching TRBD1. The length of the CDR3 is 18 residues. The germline V gene encodes CDR1 MNHNY and CDR2 SVGAGI (reference sequence). Trimming cost V 5 bases and J 4 bases; bases outside gene matches: 19. CDR3 nucleotide sequence: TGTGCCAGCAGTCCTACCCCCCACAAGGGGGCTACCGTAGAGACCCAGTACTTC. Translation gives CASSPTPHKGATVETQYF.

This chain uses TRBV6-1 with TRBJ1-2; TRBD1 matches at 7 bases. Looked up from germline, CDR1 is MNHNS and CDR2 is SASEGT. V lost 1 base to trimming and J lost 1 base; unmatched junction nucleotides: 0. The CDR3 extends over 14 amino acids. The CDR3 region has the DNA TGTGCCAGCAGTGAAGGACAGGGTAACTATGGCTACACCTTC. Amino acids: CASSEGQGNYGYTF.

This clone was seen repeatedly, ten times or more. The V call is TRBV4-2, the J call TRBJ1-3; 7 bases agree with TRBD1. The CDR3 covers 15 residues. Germline V lookup: CDR1 LGHNA, CDR2 YNFKEQ. V was pared by 3 bases and J by 7 bases, with 9 bases of the junction left unmatched. DNA for the CDR3: TGTGCCAGCAGCCAGAGACAGGGTACGATGAACACCATATATTTT. Its protein is CASSQRQGTMNTIYF.

The chain carries TRBV6-5 and TRBJ1-3; D is unresolved. CDR3 length equals 12 residues. Germline V gene sequence: CDR1 MNHEY, CDR2 SVGAGI. V was cut by 8 bases and J by 4 bases, with 9 bases left in between. This CDR3 reads CASEGAGNTIYF. The CDR3 DNA follows: TGTGCCAGCGAGGGTGCGGGAAACACCATATATTTT.

The sample holds a few counts of this clone. The chain is built from TRBV6-6 and TRBJ2-7; TRBD2 matches at 9 bases. Unmatched junction bases numbered 10, after V lost 6 bases and J lost 7 bases. The V gene's germline CDR1 is MNHNY and CDR2 SVGAGI (reference sequence). The CDR3 sequence is 14 residues long. CDR3 protein: CASRPGLAFGEQYF. The CDR3, as DNA: TGTGCCAGCAGGCCGGGACTAGCCTTTGGAGAGCAGTACTTC.

In its sample, this clone was seen a few times. This chain joins TRBV24-1 and TRBJ2-3; 7 positions agree with TRBD2. Germline CDR1 KGHDR, CDR2 SFDVKD. Trimming removed 4 bases from V and 4 bases from J; junction bases left unmatched: 7. This CDR3 is built from 15 residues. This CDR3 is CATSEGGVVADTQYF. CDR3 coding DNA: TGTGCCACCAGTGAGGGAGGGGTGGTGGCAGATACGCAGTATTTT.

The gene calls are TRBV5-5 and TRBJ1-4; D is undetermined. This CDR3 contains 15 residues. The germline gives CDR1 SGHKS, CDR2 YYEKEE (reference sequence). The germline V and J ends were trimmed by 4 bases and 5 bases, with 15 bases remaining between them. CDR3 DNA: TGTGCCAGCAGCCGCTTACAGAAAACAAATGAAAAACTGTTTTTT. Translated, it gives CASSRLQKTNEKLFF.

The rearrangement joins TRBV2 to TRBJ2-3, with 12 bases aligning to TRBD2. Germline CDR1 reads SNHLY; CDR2 reads FYNNEI. The CDR3 contains 17 residues. After removal of 8 bases from V and 4 bases from J, the junction contained 13 bases not matched to a gene. The CDR3 loop reads CASLTSGGPFSPDTQYF. The CDR3 DNA is TGTGCCAGCCTCACTAGCGGGGGGCCCTTTTCCCCAGATACGCAGTATTTT. The full variable domain, rest sourced from reference TRBV2 and TRBJ2-3, is EPEVTQTPSHQVTQMGQEVILRCVPISNHLYFYWYRQILGQKVEFLVSFYNNEISEKSEIFDDQFSVERPDGSNFTLKIRSTKLEDSAMYFCASLTSGGPFSPDTQYFGPGTRLTVL.

This chain's CDR3 is CASSKEEGWGNGYTF. In DNA, the CDR3 is TGTGCCAGCAGCAAAGAGGAGGGCTGGGGAAATGGCTACACCTTC. The rearrangement joins TRBV7-2 to TRBJ1-2; D unclear. The CDR3 loop spans 15 amino acids. Germline V gene lookup returns CDR1 SGHTA and CDR2 FQGNSA. The V gene lost 5 bases and the J gene lost 6 bases, with 19 bases spanning the gap.

The V call is TRBV15, the J call TRBJ2-5, with 7 bases fitting TRBD1. The CDR3 extends over 15 amino acids. Germline trimming cut 3 bases from V and 4 bases from J; bases unmatched to any gene: 8. Germline loops: CDR1 LNHNV, CDR2 YYDKDF (reference sequence). CDR3 sequence reads: CATSRSPGGRETQYF. The DNA for the CDR3 is TGTGCCACCAGCAGGAGCCCAGGGGGAAGAGAGACCCAGTACTTC. Together with reference TRBV15 and TRBJ2-5, the CDR3 gives the full variable domain: DAMVIQNPRYQVTQFGKPVTLSCSQTLNHNVMYWYQQKSSQAPKLLFHYYDKDFNNEADTPDNFQSRRPNTSFCFLDIRSPGLGDTAMYLCATSRSPGGRETQYFGPGTRLLVL.

CDR3 in amino acids: CASSETGWDYGYTF. The CDR3 coding sequence is TGTGCCAGTAGCGAGACAGGGTGGGACTATGGCTACACCTTC. The genes are TRBV19 and TRBJ1-2; 7 bases match TRBD1. Germline V gene data show CDR1 as LNHDA and CDR2 as SQIVND (reference sequence). The ends lost 6 bases at V and 3 bases at J; junction bases unmatched: 7. CDR3 length: 14 amino acids.

The chain's CDR3 is CASSHTGGNYGYTF. CDR3 sequence (DNA): TGTGCCAGCAGCCATACAGGTGGGAACTATGGCTACACCTTC. This chain links TRBV7-8 with TRBJ1-2, with D perhaps matching TRBD1 (5 bases). The CDR3 sequence is 14 residues long. In germline, CDR1 is SGHVS, CDR2 FQNEAQ. V was clipped by 5 bases and J by 2 bases, with 12 bases between them.

This clone showed up just once. This chain connects TRBV28 to TRBJ1-2; TRBD1 might be the D (5 bases). This CDR3 is 14 amino acids long. V was cut by 5 bases and J by 5 bases, with 15 bases left in between. The germline V gene encodes CDR1 MDHEN and CDR2 SYDVKM. CDR3 in DNA: TGTGCCAGCAGTGCCGGGGGGGTTCTTTATGGCTACACCTTC. Amino acid sequence: CASSAGGVLYGYTF.